This record covers a single T cell receptor (beta chain). Antigen unknown. This entry comes from a study of cytomegalovirus exposure and HLA in healthy donors. Overall study: A data release that came early held approximately 85 million unique TCRs from HLA-typed donors. Study outcomes and limitations: Analysis was carried out at a later point, and it linked a missense DCLRE1C variant to TCR beta V- and J-gene trimming. Testing in vitro showed a few CMV-associated chains specific for CMV antigens. Presence/absence analyses rested on an assumption that sequencing depth was roughly uniform across donors.

PCR involved 60 Vbeta and 13 Jbeta primers. TCRdb keeps only in-frame clones here, not all; method: immunoSEQ multiplex PCR. The sample records 300,000 or so clones, approximately 84% being singletons. The V end lost 8 bases, the J end lost 2 bases, and 12 bases lay between the germline ends. The V gene's germline CDR1 is MNHNS and CDR2 SASEGT. This CDR3 has 13 residues. The source material was PBMCs. This sequence originates from a woman in her 40s in good health and CMV-seropositive. The rearrangement links TRBV6-1 to TRBJ1-1; D not resolved. The CDR3 is CASPAPGNTEAFF. DNA of the CDR3: TGTGCCAGCCCTGCTCCAGGAAACACTGAAGCTTTCTTT.